This TCR beta chain was recorded in a study of tumor and adjacent non-tumor tissue in lung cancer. Looking at the study overall: Patients comprised over 9 adenocarcinoma, 2 squamous cell carcinoma and 1 small cell lung cancer. Aged roughly 31 to 80 years, patients included nine to eleven men and 4 to 6 women with stage I to III disease. Overall study findings and caveats: Top 100 clones took a larger repertoire share in normal lung. TCR diversity was significantly greater in tumor than normal lung tissue.

The template was RNA from unsorted bulk tissue. TCRbeta libraries were built with three rounds of nested PCR, modified from ARM-PCR. TCRdb re-called the multiplex PCR reads through MiXCR, storing one row per CDR3 protein. The sample records 220,000 or so distinct CDR3 sequences, about two thirds being singletons. The table lists this clonotype with many counts. Its antigen is unidentified. CDR3 length: 15 amino acids. The V gene's germline CDR1 is MNHEY and CDR2 SVGEGT. V gave up 7 bases and J gave up 3 bases; unmatched junction bases: 9. The V and J genes are TRBV6-2 or TRBV6-3 and TRBJ2-1, with 7 positions matching TRBD1. The sequence came from a man aged 55 to 70 with non-small cell lung cancer. Sequenced input: lung tumor tissue. The CDR3 DNA sequence: TGTGCCAGCAACAAACCGGGACAGTTCTACAATGAGCAGTTCTTC. Translation: CASNKPGQFYNEQFF.